A selection of T cell receptor beta chains follows, all from one sample in a study of T-cell memory formation after mild COVID-19. TCRdb fed the 5' RACE reads into MiXCR, producing one record per CDR3 protein. The data hold fewer than 150,000 distinct CDR3 sequences, with over 15% observed a single time. The specimen was PBMCs or a T cell subset sorted from them (not recorded which). Receptor source: a young man who had mild COVID-19 (a few samples of this study predate the infection). Cell type and time point are not known. CDR3s include the opening cysteine and the closing phenylalanine or tryptophan. Fields, in order: J gene, V gene, D gene, clone size, CDR3 length, CDR3 DNA, CDR3 protein. D genes are given only for firm matches. Clone size appears in some rows only: once, few, many, or a class for an expanded clone.

J: TRBJ2-5; V: TRBV10-3; D: -; size: -; length: 13; DNA: TGTGCCATCAGTGGGTACGGACAAGAGACCCAGTACTTC; CDR3: CAISGYGQETQYF
J: TRBJ1-1; V: TRBV5-5; D: TRBD1; size: many; length: 14; DNA: TGTGCCAGCAGCTTTCAGACAGGGAGATTCCTGGCTTTCTTT; CDR3: CASSFQTGRFLAFF
J: TRBJ1-1; V: TRBV7-2; D: TRBD1; size: -; length: 14; DNA: TGTGCCAGCAGCTCCGGGACAGTGAACACTGAAGCTTTCTTT; CDR3: CASSSGTVNTEAFF
J: TRBJ1-1; V: TRBV11-1; D: -; size: -; length: 16; DNA: TGTGCCAGCAGTTCAGGGAACAGGGACATGAACACTGAAGCTTTCTTT; CDR3: CASSSGNRDMNTEAFF
J: TRBJ2-2; V: TRBV7-9; D: -; size: few; length: 14; DNA: TGTGCCAGCAGCTTATTATCCGTCACCGGGGAGCTGTTTTTT; CDR3: CASSLLSVTGELFF
J: TRBJ1-1; V: TRBV6-2/TRBV6-3; D: TRBD1; size: few; length: 15; DNA: TGTGCCAGCAGCCCCGACAGGGGCGGGTACACTGAAGCTTTCTTT; CDR3: CASSPDRGGYTEAFF
J: TRBJ2-3; V: TRBV12-3/TRBV12-4; D: TRBD2; size: few; length: 15; DNA: TGTGCCAGCAGTACCCCAGCGGGGGTGCAGGTTACGCAGTATTTT; CDR3: CASSTPAGVQVTQYF
J: TRBJ1-3; V: TRBV5-1; D: -; size: few; length: 15; DNA: TGCGCCAGCAGCTTGCGGGGGGCGCCGGGAAACACCATATATTTT; CDR3: CASSLRGAPGNTIYF
J: TRBJ2-1; V: TRBV7-2; D: -; size: many; length: 11; DNA: TGTGCCAGCAGCTACGATATCGAGCAGTTCTTC; CDR3: CASSYDIEQFF
J: TRBJ2-6; V: TRBV6-1; D: TRBD2; size: -; length: 16; DNA: TGTGCCAGCAGAAGGACTAGCGGGGCTGGGGCCAACGTCCTGACTTTC; CDR3: CASRRTSGAGANVLTF
J: TRBJ2-5; V: TRBV10-3; D: -; size: -; length: 13; DNA: TGTGCCGCTACAACAGGGTACCAAGAGACCCAGTACTTC; CDR3: CAATTGYQETQYF
J: TRBJ1-4; V: TRBV6-1; D: -; size: -; length: 11; DNA: TGTGCCAGCAGTGAAGAGGGAAAACTGTTTTTT; CDR3: CASSEEGKLFF
J: TRBJ1-5; V: TRBV5-1; D: -; size: few; length: 14; DNA: TGCGCCAGCAGCTTGGATGCCGAAAGGCAGCCCCAGCATTTT; CDR3: CASSLDAERQPQHF
J: TRBJ1-2; V: TRBV5-1; D: -; size: -; length: 14; DNA: TGCGCCAGCAGCTTGGAGTATCGGGGTTCTGGCTACACCTTC; CDR3: CASSLEYRGSGYTF
J: TRBJ2-4; V: TRBV12-3/TRBV12-4; D: -; size: many; length: 11; DNA: TGTGCCAGCAGCCCGCAGGGCCTACAGTACTTC; CDR3: CASSPQGLQYF
J: TRBJ1-3; V: TRBV12-3/TRBV12-4; D: -; size: few; length: 16; DNA: TGTGCCAGCAGTTTAGTAGGGCGCAGCTCTGGAAACACCATATATTTT; CDR3: CASSLVGRSSGNTIYF
J: TRBJ2-4; V: TRBV12-3/TRBV12-4; D: TRBD1; size: -; length: 15; DNA: TGTGCCAGCAGGCGACAGGGCTTAGCCAAAAACATTCAGTACTTC; CDR3: CASRRQGLAKNIQYF
J: TRBJ2-3; V: TRBV6-2/TRBV6-3; D: -; size: many; length: 17; DNA: TGTGCCAGCATTCCGCCCCAGGGTACCGACACAGGAGATACGCAGTATTTT; CDR3: CASIPPQGTDTGDTQYF
J: TRBJ2-1; V: TRBV7-3; D: TRBD1; size: -; length: 17; DNA: TGTGCCAGCAGCTTACGATCTCCGGGACAGGGGAATAGTGAGCAGTTCTTC; CDR3: CASSLRSPGQGNSEQFF
J: TRBJ1-6; V: TRBV30; D: -; size: few; length: 13; DNA: TGTGCCTGGAGTGTATACGAGAATTCACCCCTCCACTTT; CDR3: CAWSVYENSPLHF
J: TRBJ2-2; V: TRBV7-2; D: -; size: few; length: 14; DNA: TGTGCCAGCATCCAGACTGCTAACACCGGGGAGCTGTTTTTT; CDR3: CASIQTANTGELFF
J: TRBJ2-3; V: TRBV5-1; D: -; size: few; length: 12; DNA: TGCGCCAGCAGCCGGACAGCAGATACGCAGTATTTT; CDR3: CASSRTADTQYF
J: TRBJ1-6; V: TRBV7-2; D: -; size: -; length: 15; DNA: TGTGCCAGCAGCTTAGATGGGGGTCAAAATTCACCCCTCCACTTT; CDR3: CASSLDGGQNSPLHF
J: TRBJ2-3; V: TRBV9; D: TRBD1; size: few; length: 14; DNA: TGTGCCAGCAGCGGGACAGGGAACACAGATACGCAGTATTTT; CDR3: CASSGTGNTDTQYF
J: TRBJ2-1; V: TRBV4-2; D: -; size: few; length: 16; DNA: TGTGCCAGCAGCCAAGATCCGGGGATCTCCTACAATGAGCAGTTCTTC; CDR3: CASSQDPGISYNEQFF
J: TRBJ2-1; V: TRBV28; D: TRBD2; size: -; length: 15; DNA: TGTGCCAGCAGACCCAGACTAGCTGGCTACAATGAGCAGTTCTTC; CDR3: CASRPRLAGYNEQFF
J: TRBJ1-2; V: TRBV20-1; D: -; size: -; length: 13; DNA: TGCAGTGGTGGGGGGGGACTTAGCTATGGCTACACCTTC; CDR3: CSGGGGLSYGYTF
J: TRBJ2-6; V: TRBV5-1; D: -; size: many; length: 17; DNA: TGCGCCAGCAGCTTGGTCGGGGTGGCACTTCATCGCAACGTCCTGACTTTC; CDR3: CASSLVGVALHRNVLTF
J: TRBJ2-5; V: TRBV12-3/TRBV12-4; D: -; size: few; length: 13; DNA: TGTGCCAGCTACCGCACGGGCTTGAAGACCCAGTACTTC; CDR3: CASYRTGLKTQYF
J: TRBJ1-2; V: TRBV10-3; D: -; size: -; length: 11; DNA: TGTGCCATCAGGGCTGGCGAAGGCTACACCTTC; CDR3: CAIRAGEGYTF
J: TRBJ2-1; V: TRBV27; D: -; size: few; length: 14; DNA: TGTGCCAGCCAATCCGGGAACAGGTACAATGAGCAGTTCTTC; CDR3: CASQSGNRYNEQFF
J: TRBJ2-4; V: TRBV5-1; D: -; size: many; length: 15; DNA: TGCGCCAGCAGCTTGAACAGGGCGGAGGGGGACATTCAGTACTTC; CDR3: CASSLNRAEGDIQYF
J: TRBJ2-7; V: TRBV6-2/TRBV6-3; D: -; size: -; length: 13; DNA: TGTGCCAGCAGCCAAAGACCCTCCTACGAGCAGTACTTC; CDR3: CASSQRPSYEQYF
J: TRBJ2-1; V: TRBV4-1; D: -; size: many; length: 14; DNA: TGCGCCAGCAGCGTCGGGGGAGTCTACAATGAGCAGTTCTTC; CDR3: CASSVGGVYNEQFF
J: TRBJ2-1; V: TRBV20-1; D: -; size: few; length: 12; DNA: TGCAGTGCTAGAGATAGGAGCTATGAGCAGTTCTTC; CDR3: CSARDRSYEQFF
J: TRBJ2-7; V: TRBV20-1; D: -; size: few; length: 14; DNA: TGCAGTGCCCCCCGGGGGTGGGGCAGGTACGAGCAGTACTTC; CDR3: CSAPRGWGRYEQYF
J: TRBJ2-5; V: TRBV5-1; D: -; size: -; length: 15; DNA: TGCGCCAGCAGCTTGGGAGACTACACCCAGGAGACCCAGTACTTC; CDR3: CASSLGDYTQETQYF
J: TRBJ1-2; V: TRBV4-2; D: -; size: -; length: 14; DNA: TGTGCCAGCAGCGATGCTCCGGGACAATGGGGCTACACCTTC; CDR3: CASSDAPGQWGYTF
J: TRBJ1-4; V: TRBV7-2; D: TRBD1; size: -; length: 15; DNA: TGTGCCAGCAGCTTTTTAGGGACAGGGGAGAGAAAACTGTTTTTT; CDR3: CASSFLGTGERKLFF
J: TRBJ2-5; V: TRBV6-2/TRBV6-3; D: TRBD1; size: -; length: 15; DNA: TGTGCCAGCAGTGTTCCGGGACAGTATCAAGAGACCCAGTACTTC; CDR3: CASSVPGQYQETQYF
J: TRBJ2-1; V: TRBV6-5; D: TRBD2; size: few; length: 15; DNA: TGTGCCAGCAGTATGGGGACTAGCGACGACAATGAGCAGTTCTTC; CDR3: CASSMGTSDDNEQFF
J: TRBJ2-1; V: TRBV5-1; D: TRBD2; size: -; length: 16; DNA: TGCGCCAGCAGCACTCTACTAGCGGGGGGTGTCGATGAGCAGTTCTTC; CDR3: CASSTLLAGGVDEQFF
J: TRBJ2-3; V: TRBV5-1; D: TRBD1; size: -; length: 15; DNA: TGCGCCAGCAGCTCCTTCCGGACAGGGACAGATACGCAGTATTTT; CDR3: CASSSFRTGTDTQYF
J: TRBJ2-3; V: TRBV7-6; D: -; size: -; length: 16; DNA: TGTGCCAGCAGCACCCGGACCGCCGGAGACCCAGATACGCAGTATTTT; CDR3: CASSTRTAGDPDTQYF
J: TRBJ2-1; V: TRBV3-1; D: -; size: -; length: 15; DNA: TGTGCCAGCAGCCAAGAAACCGGGTCCTACAATGAGCAGTTCTTC; CDR3: CASSQETGSYNEQFF
J: TRBJ2-2; V: TRBV12-3/TRBV12-4; D: TRBD1; size: -; length: 15; DNA: TGTGCCAGCAGTAGACAGGGCGCGAACACCGGGGAGCTGTTTTTT; CDR3: CASSRQGANTGELFF
J: TRBJ1-2; V: TRBV29-1; D: -; size: few; length: 14; DNA: TGCAGCGTTGATCGGGCGGGGAACGATGGGGGCTACACCTTC; CDR3: CSVDRAGNDGGYTF
J: TRBJ1-1; V: TRBV6-1; D: -; size: -; length: 15; DNA: TGTGCCAGCAGTGGGGCAGGGTTAGGATGGACTGAAGCTTTCTTT; CDR3: CASSGAGLGWTEAFF